These T cell receptor beta chains were read from a single sample in a study of T cell responses to AZD1222 COVID-19 vaccine. The table came from immunoSEQ multiplex PCR; TCRdb's copy has only in-frame clones and leaves some out. The data hold approximately 110,000 clones, with around 90% observed a single time. The starting material was peripheral blood, obtained on day 0 of AZD1222 vaccination. The receptors were sampled from an adult in good health. Both conserved end residues are trimmed from each CDR3. Only part of the rows carry a size: once, few, many, or a class if the clone is expanded.

NA TRBV5-4 ASSPGQLSYNSPLH
NA TRBV5-1 ASSPGGGRSTDTQY
NA TRBV9 ASSTTGAPHQPQH
NA TRBV28 ASSFGSKNTEAF
NA TRBV11-2 ASSLSTSVSYEQY
NA TRBV27 ASSPIGPNTEAF
few TRBV2 ASGQGRYEQY
once TRBV18 ASSQDLSSYNEQF
NA TRBV27 ASSFGRSQPQH
NA TRBV9 ASSARGASYNEQF
NA TRBV27 ASGGTGNEKLF
NA TRBV11-1 ASSSRSSYEQY
NA TRBV5-8 ASSPLWNTEAF
NA TRBV7-9 ASSLQGLGPLH
NA TRBV25-1 ASSEASGENYGYT
NA TRBV28 ASSFVGYGYT
NA TRBV28 ASSLSDTGFAYNSPLH
NA TRBV9 ASSVGVSNTEAF
NA TRBV28 ASSLWGTGGITEAF
NA TRBV6-5 ASSSPVGPRQY
NA TRBV9 ASSVDRQETQY
once TRBV18 ASSTGAYNEQF
NA TRBV28 ASSRQGSETQY
NA TRBV5-8 ASNFGQGIYGYT
NA TRBV27 ASTTFGTQGNYQPQH
NA TRBV7-9 ASTHETGYNEQF
NA TRBV30 AWNPGGNEQY
NA TRBV2 ASRGVTGSYNEQF